These 9 T cell receptor beta chains originate from one sample sequenced in a study of CD8+ T cells in alopecia areata. RNA extraction and reverse transcription yielded cDNA as sequencing template. The protocol was immunoSEQ multiplex PCR, while the TCRdb copy is restricted to in-frame clones and leaves out a portion. The table has under 250,000 clones, more than 55% seen once; the top ten hold 1.2%. The sample's treatment: oral pan-JAK inhibitor, 5-10 mg twice daily. Specimen: CD4+ T cells sorted from blood, collected between weeks 43 and 45, from a patient treated with tofacitinib. The receptors shown here come from a human donor with alopecia areata.

V is TRBV5-6 and J is TRBJ1-2; D is unresolved. Germline CDR1 and CDR2: SGHDT and YYEEEE. Deletions cut 0 bases from V and 0 bases from J, with 9 bases between. The CDR3 extends over 15 amino acids. The CDR3 DNA is TGTGCCAGCAGCTTGGCTGTCGAAGCTAACTATGGCTACACCTTC. As protein: CASSLAVEANYGYTF.

The table lists this clone with a few counts. The J gene is TRBJ2-6, the V gene TRBV7-2, with D tentatively TRBD1 or TRBD2 (5 bases each). This CDR3 region has 19 residues. Looked up from germline, CDR1 is SGHTA and CDR2 is FQGNSA. V was trimmed by 2 bases and J by 1 base, leaving 18 bases between them. For the CDR3, the DNA is TGTGCCAGCAGCTTAACTCCAGGGAGCGCCTGGTCTGGGGCCAACGTCCTGACTTTC. Translating it yields CASSLTPGSAWSGANVLTF.

This clone was seen a handful of times. V usage is TRBV7-2 and J usage is TRBJ2-3; maybe TRBD2 (5 bases). Germline CDR1 and CDR2: SGHTA and FQGNSA. V lost 1 base and J lost 1, with 12 bases in between. The CDR3 covers 16 residues. Here the CDR3 reads CASSLGLSGGTDTQYF. In DNA form, the CDR3 reads TGTGCCAGCAGCTTAGGTCTCTCCGGGGGCACAGATACGCAGTATTTT.

The V and J genes are TRBV7-2 and TRBJ2-5, with D tentatively TRBD2 (6 bases). Trimming removed 5 bases at V and 1 base at J, with 11 bases between. Germline V CDR1 and CDR2: SGHTA, FQGNSA. The CDR3 runs to 14 residues. The CDR3 is CASSAGTFQETQYF. CDR3 nucleotides: TGTGCCAGCAGCGCCGGGACTTTCCAAGAGACCCAGTACTTC.

Comments on this clone: The sample holds other DNA sequences that translate to the same CDR3. The chain couples TRBV20-1 to TRBJ1-1; D gene uncertain. CDR3 length: 11 amino acids. The V end was cut by 2 bases, the J end by 3 bases, with 4 bases between. In germline, CDR1 is DFQATT, CDR2 SNEGSKA (reference sequence). CDR3 nucleotides: TGCAGTGCTAGACTGGACACTGAAGCTTTCTTT. The encoded protein is CSARLDTEAFF.

There are a few counts of this clone. V and J are TRBV2 and TRBJ2-2; no clear D gene. Germline V lookup: CDR1 SNHLY, CDR2 FYNNEI. V gave up 1 base and J gave up 3 bases, with 12 bases separating them. The CDR3 runs to 16 residues. In DNA, the CDR3 is TGTGCCAGCAGTGAAGGGGCTTCGGTTCACACCGGGGAGCTGTTTTTT. This sequence encodes CASSEGASVHTGELFF. The whole variable domain, remainder taken from reference TRBV2 and TRBJ2-2, is EPEVTQTPSHQVTQMGQEVILRCVPISNHLYFYWYRQILGQKVEFLVSFYNNEISEKSEIFDDQFSVERPDGSNFTLKIRSTKLEDSAMYFCASSEGASVHTGELFFGEGSRLTVL.

This clone showed up just a few times. The V call is TRBV29-1, the J call TRBJ2-1; no firm D call. The CDR3 has 11 residues. Looked up from germline, CDR1 is SQVTM and CDR2 is ANQGSEA. V was pared by 7 bases and J by 3 bases, with 7 bases between. The CDR3 is CSADFYNEQFF. In nucleotides, the CDR3 is TGCAGCGCCGACTTCTACAATGAGCAGTTCTTC.

This clone has just a few counts. The chain employs TRBV2 and TRBJ1-5; D is perhaps TRBD1 (5 bases). V lost 5 bases, J lost 2 bases, and 10 bases lay in between. CDR3 length: 14 residues. Germline values: CDR1 SNHLY, CDR2 FYNNEI. CDR3 sequence (DNA): TGTGCCAGCAGTAGAGGGGAGGGCAATCAGCCCCAGCATTTT. Residues: CASSRGEGNQPQHF.

The J gene is TRBJ2-3, the V gene TRBV30, with D perhaps TRBD2 (7 bases). This CDR3 spans 15 amino acids. Germline V gene data show CDR1 as GTSNPN and CDR2 as SVGIG (reference sequence). Trimming pared 2 bases from V and 6 bases from J, leaving 18 bases between. CDR3 DNA: TGTGCCTGGAGTACCGGCGGCGGGGGCCCCGATACGCAGTATTTT. Protein: CAWSTGGGGPDTQYF.